The clone carrying this T cell receptor beta chain was seen at least ten times. The antigen is not known. The data were obtained in a study of T cells after yellow fever vaccination. Notes on the study in general: Reappearance after the booster was observed for most primary-vaccination clones (about 96% CD4, over 70% CD8). The secondary response was weaker but peaked faster, day 5 versus 15.

The TCR cDNA carried a universal primer site and UMIs from 5'RACE template switching. MiXCR, run by TCRdb on the 5' RACE reads, gives a single entry per CDR3 protein. The table has around 180,000 distinct CDR3 sequences, about 6% seen once. The germline V gene has CDR1 SGHRS and CDR2 YFSETQ. Deletions cut 2 bases from V and 5 bases from J, with 13 bases between. The CDR3 contains 14 residues. The chain is built from TRBV5-1 and TRBJ2-5; no clear D gene. The source was CD4+ T cells sorted from PBMCs, collected on the day of the first yellow fever vaccination. The sequence was obtained from a man in his late teens or twenties who received the YFV17D yellow fever vaccine. The DNA of the CDR3 is TGCGCCAGCAGCTTCCGAATCACGGCGGAGACCCAGTACTTC. Translated: CASSFRITAETQYF.